The next 30 T cell receptor beta chains were all read from a single sample in a study of blood T cell repertoires in COVID-19. TCRdb keeps only in-frame clones here, not all; method: immunoSEQ multiplex PCR. The data hold roughly 230,000 clones, with 90% observed a single time. Sequencing input: peripheral blood. These TCRs come from a woman aged 60-75 years with COVID-19, enrolled during active disease.

This chain uses TRBV14 with TRBJ2-1; D may be TRBD2 (7 bases). This CDR3 region has 16 residues. With 1 base removed from V and 3 bases from J, the gap between germline ends came to 13 bases. CDR1 is SGHDN, CDR2 FVKESK, per germline. CDR3 residues: CASSQVGGANYNEQFF. The CDR3 coding sequence is TGTGCCAGCAGCCAAGTTGGGGGGGCGAACTACAATGAGCAGTTCTTC.

This chain links TRBV7-2 with TRBJ1-6; D unresolved. Looked up from germline, CDR1 is SGHTA and CDR2 is FQGNSA. The CDR3 totals 16 residues. The V gene lost 4 bases and the J gene lost 0 bases, with 10 bases spanning the gap. CDR3 nucleotides: TGTGCCAGCAGCTCGGGATCCCGCTCCTATAATTCACCCCTCCACTTT. Protein: CASSSGSRSYNSPLHF.

The rearrangement uses TRBV7-9 and TRBJ2-7, with TRBD1 matching over 8 bases. The CDR3 extends over 17 amino acids. V shed 10 bases and J 4 bases; nucleotides not matched to a gene: 21. CDR1 and CDR2 from the germline V gene are SEHNR and FQNEAQ (reference sequence). CDR3 in amino acids: CATDDRQGRSMEYEQYF. Here the CDR3 DNA reads TGTGCCACCGACGACCGACAGGGGAGAAGCATGGAGTACGAGCAGTACTTC. The full variable domain, rest sourced from reference TRBV7-9 and TRBJ2-7, is DTGVSQNPRHKITKRGQNVTFRCDPISEHNRLYWYRQTLGQGPEFLTYFQNEAQLEKSRLLSDRFSAERPKGSFSTLEIQRTEQGDSAMYLCATDDRQGRSMEYEQYFGPGTRLTVT.

The chain couples TRBV6-6 to TRBJ2-5; 11 bases are a match to TRBD2. CDR1 MNHNY and CDR2 SVGAGI come from the germline V gene (reference sequence). The CDR3 has 15 residues. With 7 bases clipped from V and 5 bases from J, the junction kept 9 bases outside the gene matches. DNA of the CDR3: TGTGCCAGCACCCATAGCGGGGGGGCCGGGGAGACCCAGTACTTC. This gives the protein CASTHSGGAGETQYF.

The genes are TRBV7-9 and TRBJ2-5; 11 nucleotides line up with TRBD2. Trimming took 4 bases from V and 1 from J; bases not matched to a gene: 8. CDR3 length equals 17 residues. Germline-derived CDR1 and CDR2 are SEHNR and FQNEAQ (reference sequence). CDR3 DNA: TGTGCCAGCAGCTCAGGGACTAGCGGATTCTTCCAAGAGACCCAGTACTTC. Its translation is CASSSGTSGFFQETQYF. The variable domain in full, completed from reference TRBV7-9 and TRBJ2-5, reads DTGVSQNPRHKITKRGQNVTFRCDPISEHNRLYWYRQTLGQGPEFLTYFQNEAQLEKSRLLSDRFSAERPKGSFSTLEIQRTEQGDSAMYLCASSSGTSGFFQETQYFGPGTRLLVL.

The count of this clone is one. The chain combines TRBV14 with TRBJ2-7, with TRBD1 matching over 8 bases. V lost 1 base to trimming and J lost 4 bases; unmatched junction nucleotides: 9. Germline CDR1 and CDR2: SGHDN and FVKESK. The CDR3 totals 16 residues. CDR3 DNA: TGTGCCAGCAGCCAAGTAGGGCAGGGGGCAATGTACGAGCAGTACTTC. Amino acids: CASSQVGQGAMYEQYF.

V and J are TRBV21-1 and TRBJ1-5. TRBV21-1 is a pseudogene segment. CDR3 length: 12 residues. The CDR3 nucleotides are TGTGCCGGAATGGGAGTAGACCAGCCCCAGCATTTT. This translates into CAGMGVDQPQHF.

The chain links TRBV7-8 to TRBJ2-1; TRBD1 matches at 8 bases. Trimming cost V 5 bases and J 0 bases; bases outside gene matches: 6. Germline assignment: CDR1 SGHVS and CDR2 FQNEAQ. The CDR3 runs 16 residues. The chain's CDR3 is CASSLGTGRSYNEQFF. DNA for the CDR3: TGTGCCAGCAGCCTCGGGACAGGACGCTCCTACAATGAGCAGTTCTTC.

This clone was counted a few times. The rearrangement joins TRBV5-1 to TRBJ1-3; tentatively, D is TRBD1 (5 bases). Germline values: CDR1 SGHRS, CDR2 YFSETQ. V lost 3 bases to trimming and J lost 4 bases, with 11 bases between them. The length of the CDR3 is 14 residues. CDR3 protein: CASSSPGEGNTIYF. In DNA form, the CDR3 reads TGCGCCAGCAGCTCACCGGGGGAGGGAAACACCATATATTTT.

The V and J genes are TRBV27 and TRBJ1-1; 9 bases are a match to TRBD1. The germline V gene has CDR1 MNHEY and CDR2 SMNVEV (reference sequence). The CDR3 covers 13 residues. V trimming: 6 bases; J trimming: 6 bases; junction bases outside the gene matches: 5. The CDR3 coding sequence is TGTGCCAGCAGGACCGGGACAGGGTCTGAAGCTTTCTTT. The encoded protein is CASRTGTGSEAFF.

The chain combines TRBV19 with TRBJ1-1; 8 bases are shared with TRBD1. The germline V gene has CDR1 LNHDA and CDR2 SQIVND (reference sequence). The CDR3 length is 15 residues. The junction had 8 bases not matched to a gene; V was cut back by 5 bases and J by 3 bases. CDR3 amino acids: CASSPRTGRDTEAFF. CDR3 nucleotide sequence: TGTGCCAGTAGTCCCCGGACAGGGAGAGACACTGAAGCTTTCTTT.

The V and J genes are TRBV7-3 and TRBJ1-1; maybe TRBD1 (6 bases). The V gene lost 4 bases and the J gene lost 4 bases, with 19 bases spanning the gap. The germline CDR1 and CDR2 sequences are SGHTA and FQGTGA. The CDR3 sequence is 16 residues long. CDR3 sequence: CASSSSRGARGTEAFF. The CDR3 DNA follows: TGTGCCAGCAGCTCGAGCAGGGGCGCTCGAGGCACTGAAGCTTTCTTT.

This chain uses TRBV9 with TRBJ1-1; 10 bases are a match to TRBD1. CDR3 length: 14 amino acids. Germline-derived CDR1 and CDR2 are SGDLS and YYNGEE. With 4 bases clipped from V and 7 bases from J, the junction kept 7 bases outside the gene matches. This CDR3 reads CASSSDRGRDEAFF. Here the CDR3 DNA reads TGTGCCAGCAGCTCTGACAGGGGGCGGGATGAAGCTTTCTTT.

This clone has a handful of counts. The chain has TRBV6-2 or TRBV6-3 and TRBJ1-4; D is possibly TRBD1 (6 bases). Germline V gene sequence: CDR1 MNHEY, CDR2 SVGEGT. The CDR3 covers 14 residues. V was pared by 0 bases and J by 8 bases, with 10 bases between. The CDR3 DNA reads as TGTGCCAGCAGTTACTCGACGGACAGCGAAAAACTGTTTTTT. Amino acid sequence: CASSYSTDSEKLFF.

The J gene is TRBJ2-4, the V gene TRBV6-5; the D gene is possibly TRBD2 (7 bases). Trimming left V 10 bases short and J 1 base short, with 14 bases between. The CDR3 covers 14 residues. Germline CDR1 and CDR2: MNHEY and SVGAGI. The CDR3 spells CATSGGLAKNIQYF. The DNA for the CDR3 is TGTGCCACGTCCGGGGGGCTGGCCAAAAACATTCAGTACTTC.

The rearrangement uses TRBV2 and TRBJ1-5; TRBD1 matches 7 bases. Germline V gene lookup returns CDR1 SNHLY and CDR2 FYNNEI. After removal of 4 bases from V and 4 bases from J, the junction contained 13 bases not matched to a gene. The CDR3 runs 17 residues. In nucleotides, the CDR3 is TGTGCCAGCAGTGTTGGTCCTGGCGGCAGGGGGAATCAGCCCCAGCATTTT. Its protein is CASSVGPGGRGNQPQHF.

V is TRBV6-5 and J is TRBJ1-2; D might be TRBD1 (5 bases). The CDR3 totals 14 residues. Per the germline V gene, CDR1 is MNHEY and CDR2 is SVGAGI. Trimming shortened V by 4 bases and J by 2 bases, and 11 bases separated the two germline ends. In DNA, the CDR3 is TGTGCCAGCAGTTTAGGGGTTGAAAACTATGGCTACACCTTC. Protein product: CASSLGVENYGYTF.

The genes are TRBV5-8 and TRBJ1-1; D may be TRBD1 (6 bases). From germline, CDR1 is SGHTS and CDR2 YDEGEE. The ends were cut back, 4 bases at V and 6 bases at J, with 19 bases in the middle. The CDR3 length is 15 residues. The CDR3 coding sequence is TGTGCCAGCAGCCTATTCCTTAGGACAGCATCTGAAGCTTTCTTT. Protein: CASSLFLRTASEAFF.

The chain recombines TRBV27 with TRBJ2-1, with TRBD1 matching 9 bases. The V and J ends lost 10 bases and 0 bases, in that order; junction bases with no gene match: 10. The CDR3 totals 16 residues. Germline V gene data show CDR1 as MNHEY and CDR2 as SMNVEV (reference sequence). The chain's CDR3 is CATRKGQGSSYNEQFF. CDR3 DNA sequence: TGTGCCACCCGGAAGGGACAGGGTAGCTCCTACAATGAGCAGTTCTTC.

The DNA of the CDR3 is TGTGCCTGGACCCTCGGGGGCACCGGGGAGCTGTTTTTT. Translating gives CAWTLGGTGELFF. The genes are TRBV30 and TRBJ2-2; the D gene is possibly TRBD2 (6 bases). The V end lost 4 bases, the J end lost 4 bases, and 10 bases lay between the germline ends. Germline V gene sequence: CDR1 GTSNPN, CDR2 SVGIG (reference sequence). CDR3 length equals 13 residues.

The chain is built from TRBV15 and TRBJ1-5; D gene unclear. CDR3 length: 14 residues. Germline V gives CDR1 LNHNV, CDR2 YYDKDF (reference sequence). Trimming stripped 3 bases from V and 4 bases from J, with 10 bases between. The CDR3 DNA reads TGTGCCACCAGCAGTGAGGCAAATAATCAGCCCCAGCATTTT. Its protein product is CATSSEANNQPQHF.

In this sample, this clone turned up a few times. This chain links TRBV2 with TRBJ1-5, with D tentatively TRBD1 (6 bases). The V and J ends lost 7 bases and 3 bases respectively, with 13 bases between them. The CDR3 is 14 residues long. Per the germline V gene, CDR1 is SNHLY and CDR2 is FYNNEI. Here the CDR3 DNA reads TGTGCCAGCAAGAACGGACAGTTCAATCAGCCCCAGCATTTT. It yields the protein CASKNGQFNQPQHF.

This clone was detected only once. The chain combines TRBV5-8 with TRBJ2-1; D remains ambiguous. From germline, CDR1 is SGHTS and CDR2 YDEGEE. Trimming cost V 5 bases and J 4 bases, with 4 bases left between them. The CDR3 is made up of 11 amino acids. CDR3 coding DNA: TGTGCCAGCAGTTATTACAATGAGCAGTTCTTC. Its translation: CASSYYNEQFF.

This chain connects TRBV6-5 to TRBJ1-2, with D hard to call. Trimming stripped 5 bases from V and 3 bases from J, with 16 bases between. Germline V gene lookup returns CDR1 MNHEY and CDR2 SVGAGI. The CDR3 runs 15 residues. CDR3 sequence (DNA): TGTGCCAGCAGTCTAGCCCCGGGGAGACACTATGGCTACACCTTC. Translating gives CASSLAPGRHYGYTF.

J is TRBJ1-1 and V is TRBV27; the D gene is possibly TRBD1 (5 bases). V gave up 7 bases and J gave up 5 bases, with 11 bases separating them. The CDR3 has 12 residues. The germline V gene has CDR1 MNHEY and CDR2 SMNVEV (reference sequence). The CDR3, as DNA: TGTGCCAGCAAGGGGTCGATTACTGAAGCTTTCTTT. Protein: CASKGSITEAFF.

The genes are TRBV3-1 (or the pseudogene TRBV3-2) and TRBJ1-6; D unresolved. This CDR3 contains 16 residues. Trimming left V 0 bases short and J 10 bases short, with 16 bases between. CDR1 is LGHDT, CDR2 YNNKEL, per germline (reference sequence). CDR3 bases: TGTGCCAGCAGCCAAGAGGCACCACCCAGCGGGTCACCCCTCCACTTT. It specifies CASSQEAPPSGSPLHF.

The gene calls are TRBV5-1 and TRBJ2-2; TRBD2 might be the D (5 bases). This CDR3 contains 17 residues. Per the germline V gene, CDR1 is SGHRS and CDR2 is YFSETQ. The germline V and J ends were trimmed by 4 bases and 3 bases, with 19 bases remaining between them. The DNA of the CDR3 is TGCGCCAGCAGCCTCCCTAGGGTCGGGGATGACACCGGGGAGCTGTTTTTT. Amino acid sequence: CASSLPRVGDDTGELFF.

CDR3 nucleotide sequence: TGTGCCAGCAGTATGGGGTGGGACAGGGCCTACGAGCAGTACTTC. This sequence encodes CASSMGWDRAYEQYF. The rearrangement joins TRBV5-4 to TRBJ2-7; 9 nucleotides line up with TRBD1. The V gene's germline CDR1 is SGHNT and CDR2 YYREEE (reference sequence). Losses at the gene ends were 5 bases for V and 2 bases for J; bases not matched to a gene: 8. The CDR3 is 15 amino acids.

The V call is TRBV12-2, the J call TRBJ2-1; the D call in the table, TRBD2, was not verified against the DNA. TRBV12-2 is an annotated pseudogene. CDR3 size: 16 residues. CDR3 residues: CASRLAPGLTSAWQFF. CDR3 nucleotide sequence: TGTGCAAGTCGCTTAGCCCCGGGACTAACCTCCGCTTGGCAGTTCTTC.

The chain has TRBV4-2 and TRBJ1-5; D uncertain. The V end lost 0 bases, the J end lost 6 bases, and 3 bases lay between the germline ends. Per the germline V gene, CDR1 is LGHNA and CDR2 is YNFKEQ. The CDR3 is made up of 12 amino acids. The CDR3 here is CASSQDGQPQHF. The DNA of the CDR3 is TGTGCCAGCAGCCAAGACGGTCAGCCCCAGCATTTT.